Listed below are T cell receptor beta chains from one sample, sequenced in a study of post-analysis software for immune sequencing data. TCRdb independently ran MiXCR on the PCR reads; one entry per CDR3 protein. The table records about 810,000 distinct CDR3 sequences, roughly 50% of them present only once. The specimen sequenced was blood. Receptors were obtained from a girl aged 5 to 17 with multiple sclerosis. Both conserved end residues are part of each CDR3. The D gene is left open where the match is weak. The size of a clone is reported for some rows only, either as once, few or many, or as a class for expanded clones.

TRBV6-5	NA	TRBJ2-7	NA	CASSYSYVGYEQYF	TGTGCCAGCAGTTACTCGTACGTGGGCTACGAGCAGTACTTC
TRBV29-1	NA	TRBJ1-1	NA	CSSSLSQGDLAFF	TGCAGCTCCTCCCTTAGCCAGGGCGACCTCGCTTTCTTT
TRBV5-1	NA	TRBJ2-7	TRBD1	CASSLGDLGQGLIWQYF	TGCGCCAGCAGCTTAGGGGATCTGGGACAGGGGTTAATATGGCAGTACTTC
TRBV20-1	few	TRBJ2-3	TRBD2	CSASDSSGGDTQYF	TGCAGTGCTAGTGATTCTAGCGGGGGAGATACGCAGTATTTT
TRBV29-1	NA	TRBJ1-2	TRBD1	CSVGWDSKYGYTF	TGCAGCGTGGGTTGGGACAGTAAATATGGCTACACCTTC
TRBV3-1	once	TRBJ2-7	NA	CASSQTGPQGAYEQYF	TGTGCCAGCAGCCAGACGGGTCCCCAAGGGGCGTACGAGCAGTACTTC
TRBV7-9	NA	TRBJ1-5	TRBD1	CASSLEGASQPQHF	TGTGCCAGCAGCTTAGAGGGGGCAAGTCAGCCCCAGCATTTT
TRBV9	NA	TRBJ2-1	NA	CASSVEVGSSYSEQFF	TGTGCCAGCAGCGTAGAGGTCGGTAGCTCCTACAGTGAGCAGTTCTTC
TRBV12-3/TRBV12-4	NA	TRBJ2-1	TRBD2	CASSVTSGRADEQFF	TGTGCCAGCAGTGTGACTAGCGGGAGGGCCGATGAGCAGTTCTTC
TRBV20-1	NA	TRBJ2-1	NA	CSARTPQGEQFF	TGCAGTGCTAGAACCCCCCAGGGGGAGCAGTTCTTC
TRBV5-6	NA	TRBJ2-5	TRBD2	CASSLSSGGYQETQYF	TGTGCCAGCAGCTTGTCTAGCGGGGGGTACCAAGAGACCCAGTACTTC
TRBV20-1	NA	TRBJ2-3	NA	CSARDSGGASDTQYF	TGCAGTGCTAGAGATTCAGGAGGGGCAAGTGATACGCAGTATTTT
TRBV5-1	NA	TRBJ2-3	NA	CASSSSPFRSGSDTQYF	TGCGCCAGCAGCTCCTCCCCTTTTCGGTCAGGCTCAGATACGCAGTATTTT
TRBV20-1	NA	TRBJ2-7	NA	CSAREAGPPYEQYF	TGCAGTGCTAGGGAGGCAGGGCCACCCTACGAGCAGTACTTC
TRBV20-1	few	TRBJ2-7	NA	CSAFPREWKNEQYF	TGCAGTGCTTTTCCCAGGGAATGGAAGAACGAGCAGTACTTC
TRBV6-5	NA	TRBJ2-2	NA	CASSYWPGELFF	TGTGCCAGCAGTTACTGGCCCGGGGAGCTGTTTTTT
TRBV6-6	NA	TRBJ2-6	TRBD1	CASSQQGSGANVLTF	TGTGCCAGCAGTCAACAGGGGTCTGGGGCCAACGTCCTGACTTTC
TRBV7-3	NA	TRBJ2-5	TRBD1	CASSLRGGTGGLETQYF	TGTGCCAGCAGCTTAAGGGGAGGGACAGGGGGCTTGGAGACCCAGTACTTC
TRBV6-5	NA	TRBJ2-5	TRBD2	CASSCVSGSLQETQYF	TGTGCCAGCAGTTGCGTAAGCGGGAGCTTACAAGAGACCCAGTACTTC
TRBV20-1	NA	TRBJ1-1	TRBD1	CSAGAGGGTEAFF	TGCAGTGCGGGGGCAGGGGGCGGCACTGAAGCTTTCTTT
TRBV18	once	TRBJ2-3	NA	CASSQPTPDTQYF	TGTGCCAGCTCACAACCGACTCCAGATACGCAGTATTTT
TRBV7-2	few	TRBJ2-1	NA	CASSRTPHPFF	TGTGCCAGCAGCCGGACTCCACATCCGTTCTTC
TRBV5-1	NA	TRBJ2-1	NA	CASSPGLHSYNEQFF	TGCGCCAGCAGTCCGGGACTCCACTCCTACAATGAGCAGTTCTTC
TRBV5-1	few	TRBJ2-1	NA	CASSLGDLTYNEQFF	TGCGCCAGCAGCTTGGGAGACTTAACCTACAATGAGCAGTTCTTC
TRBV6-6	once	TRBJ2-7	TRBD1	CASSPDRGPWEQYF	TGTGCCAGCAGTCCGGACAGGGGGCCGTGGGAGCAGTACTTC
TRBV5-1	NA	TRBJ1-6	TRBD1	CASSSGQINNSPLHF	TGCGCCAGCAGCTCGGGACAGATTAATAATTCACCCCTCCACTTT
TRBV5-1	few	TRBJ2-6	NA	CASSLGISSSGANVLTF	TGCGCCAGCAGCTTGGGGATTTCTAGCTCTGGGGCCAACGTCCTGACTTTC
TRBV10-3	NA	TRBJ1-4	TRBD1	CAISPGQGFGEKLFF	TGTGCCATCAGTCCGGGACAGGGGTTCGGGGAAAAACTGTTTTTT
TRBV6-2/TRBV6-3	NA	TRBJ2-7	TRBD1	CASSSDRGEQYF	TGTGCCAGCAGTTCGGACAGGGGCGAGCAGTACTTC
TRBV20-1	NA	TRBJ2-1	TRBD2	CSPRVLAGDPNEQFF	TGCAGTCCAAGGGTCCTAGCGGGAGATCCCAATGAGCAGTTCTTC
TRBV4-1	NA	TRBJ2-3	NA	CASSQDLPRGITDTQYF	TGCGCCAGCAGCCAAGATCTTCCTAGGGGTATCACAGATACGCAGTATTTT
TRBV15	NA	TRBJ2-5	NA	CATSRDRGSGGQETQYF	TGTGCCACCAGCAGAGATCGGGGGAGTGGGGGACAAGAGACCCAGTACTTC
TRBV5-1	NA	TRBJ2-1	TRBD2	CASSLAGTSGNLQFF	TGCGCCAGCAGCCTGGCCGGGACTAGCGGGAACTTGCAGTTCTTC
TRBV5-1	NA	TRBJ2-5	TRBD2	CASSLGPRGLAGDETQYF	TGCGCCAGCAGCTTGGGACCTAGAGGGCTAGCGGGAGACGAGACCCAGTACTTC
TRBV6-6	few	TRBJ2-3	TRBD2	CASAERGSLTDTQYF	TGTGCCAGCGCCGAGCGGGGTAGCCTCACAGATACGCAGTATTTT
TRBV29-1	few	TRBJ1-1	TRBD1	CSVGQVPGTEAFF	TGCAGCGTGGGACAGGTCCCGGGGACTGAAGCTTTCTTT
TRBV6-5	NA	TRBJ1-5	NA	CASSYDPDPNHQPQHF	TGTGCCAGCAGTTACGACCCTGACCCGAACCATCAGCCCCAGCATTTT
TRBV4-1	NA	TRBJ1-5	NA	CASSQEQGYSNQPQHF	TGCGCCAGCAGCCAGGAACAGGGCTATAGCAATCAGCCCCAGCATTTT
TRBV5-1	few	TRBJ2-1	NA	CASSSIQGNEQFF	TGCGCCAGCAGCTCAATCCAGGGGAATGAGCAGTTCTTC
TRBV18	NA	TRBJ2-5	NA	CASSPLGVGETQYF	TGTGCCAGCTCTCCCTTAGGGGTCGGAGAGACCCAGTACTTC
TRBV20-1	NA	TRBJ1-2	TRBD1	CSLGPGTANYGYTF	TGCAGTCTGGGGCCCGGGACAGCTAACTATGGCTACACCTTC
TRBV29-1	NA	TRBJ2-4	TRBD2	CSSSGRARGEQYF	TGCAGCAGTAGCGGGAGGGCCCGGGGTGAGCAGTACTTC
TRBV6-5	NA	TRBJ2-1	NA	CASSLTTGSYNERFF	TGTGCCAGCAGCCTCACTACCGGCTCCTACAATGAGCGGTTCTTC
TRBV12-3/TRBV12-4	few	TRBJ1-2	NA	CASRPDGTYGYTF	TGTGCCAGCAGGCCGGACGGAACCTATGGCTACACCTTC
TRBV12-3/TRBV12-4	NA	TRBJ2-6	TRBD2	CASSIPGLAGGPSGANVLTF	TGTGCCAGCAGTATCCCGGGACTAGCGGGAGGACCCTCTGGGGCCAACGTCCTGACTTTC
TRBV18	few	TRBJ2-5	TRBD1	CASSHDRGRETQYF	TGTGCCAGCTCACACGACAGGGGACGGGAGACCCAGTACTTC
TRBV29-1	few	TRBJ2-7	NA	CSVEDKSYEQYF	TGCAGCGTTGAAGACAAGAGCTACGAGCAGTACTTC
TRBV20-1	NA	TRBJ2-1	NA	CSAQTPSSAYNEQFF	TGCAGTGCCCAGACCCCCTCTAGCGCTTACAATGAGCAGTTCTTC
TRBV12-3/TRBV12-4	NA	TRBJ2-1	TRBD2	CASTVTSGGNEQFF	TGTGCCAGCACCGTGACTAGCGGGGGAAATGAGCAGTTCTTC
TRBV29-1	few	TRBJ1-2	NA	CSGRVANYGYTF	TGCAGCGGGCGGGTTGCTAACTATGGCTACACCTTC
TRBV7-6	NA	TRBJ2-1	TRBD2	CASSSWTSGSSYNEQFF	TGTGCCAGCAGCTCCTGGACTAGCGGGAGCTCCTACAATGAGCAGTTCTTC
TRBV12-3/TRBV12-4	few	TRBJ2-7	NA	CASSFEQGLSTYEQYF	TGTGCCAGCAGTTTCGAGCAGGGCCTCTCCACCTACGAGCAGTACTTC
TRBV7-3	once	TRBJ2-3	NA	CASSLAEAGHAADTQYF	TGTGCCAGCAGCTTAGCAGAAGCGGGCCATGCGGCAGATACGCAGTATTTT
TRBV5-5	few	TRBJ1-2	NA	CASSSDSAYGYTF	TGTGCCAGCAGTTCGGACAGCGCCTATGGCTACACCTTC
TRBV7-6	NA	TRBJ1-1	NA	CASSLGAAPNTEAFF	TGTGCCAGCAGCTTAGGGGCGGCCCCGAACACTGAAGCTTTCTTT
TRBV5-1	few	TRBJ2-3	NA	CASSPGTGASSDTQYF	TGCGCCAGCAGCCCGGGGACCGGCGCCTCTTCAGATACGCAGTATTTT
TRBV5-1	NA	TRBJ2-5	NA	CASSSGLEEQYF	TGCGCCAGCAGCAGTGGGCTGGAAGAGCAGTACTTC